These 8 T cell receptor beta chains originate from one sample sequenced in a study of Graves' ophthalmopathy and Graves' hyperthyroidism. For repertoire sequencing, the TCR beta CDR3 regions were amplified from RNA transcripts. HTBI-primed first-round RT-PCR preceded second-round multiplex PCR. TCRdb called the multiplex PCR reads again in MiXCR, with one record for every CDR3 protein. The table includes 500,000 to 700,000 distinct CDR3 sequences, 22% detected once. Sequenced: peripheral blood. These receptor sequences come from a woman aged 18-29 years with stable Graves' hyperthyroidism. Some clones in this sample may be carry-over from other donors' samples.

This clonotype was seen ten or more times. The chain carries TRBV6-2 or TRBV6-3 and TRBJ1-5; D not certain. V was shortened by 6 bases and J by 3 bases, with 12 bases between the two germline ends. This CDR3 comprises 14 residues. Per the germline V gene, CDR1 is MNHEY and CDR2 is SVGEGT. This CDR3 is CASSPGLPNQPQHF. CDR3 coding DNA: TGTGCCAGCAGCCCCGGACTGCCCAATCAGCCCCAGCATTTT.

The sample holds many counts of this clonotype. V and J are TRBV12-3 or TRBV12-4 and TRBJ2-7; D is unresolved. The CDR3 extends over 14 amino acids. Trimming took off 4 bases at V and 2 bases at J, with 12 bases between the two ends. The CDR3 here is CASSSGVAAYEQYF. CDR3 nucleotides: TGTGCCAGCAGTTCTGGGGTCGCCGCCTACGAGCAGTACTTC.

This chain links TRBV11-2 with TRBJ1-5; D is ambiguous. Trimming removed 0 bases at V and 0 bases at J, with 12 bases between. The germline V gene has CDR1 SGHAT and CDR2 FQNNGV. The CDR3 sequence is 17 residues long. The CDR3 region has the DNA TGTGCCAGCAGCTTAGACATTAACGGTTATAGCAATCAGCCCCAGCATTTT. Translating gives CASSLDINGYSNQPQHF. The full variable domain, with the rest looked up from reference TRBV11-2 and TRBJ1-5, is EAGVAQSPRYKIIEKRQSVAFWCNPISGHATLYWYQQILGQGPKLLIQFQNNGVVDDSQLPKDRFSAERLKGVDSTLKIQPAKLEDSAVYLCASSLDINGYSNQPQHFGDGTRLSIL.

This clonotype has at least ten counts. A much more abundant neighbour one base away suggests this may be a read error. This rearrangement joins TRBV10-3 to TRBJ2-7; D gene ambiguous. The CDR3 is 14 amino acids. Germline CDR1 reads ENHRY; CDR2 reads SYGVKD. V was shortened by 7 bases and J by 0 bases, with 13 bases between the two germline ends. The DNA of the CDR3 is TGTGCCATCAAGGAGAGCTGGGGCTCCTACGAGCAGTACTTC. Its translation is CAIKESWGSYEQYF.

This rearrangement joins TRBV30 to TRBJ2-7; TRBD1 matches 9 bases. This CDR3 is 12 amino acids long. Germline CDR1 is GTSNPN and CDR2 is SVGIG (reference sequence). With V trimmed by 8 bases and J by 2 bases, 4 bases remained unmatched. DNA of the CDR3: TGTGCCGGGACAGGGTCTCCCTACGAGCAGTACTTC. Translation: CAGTGSPYEQYF.

This clonotype has at least ten counts. The chain has TRBV12-3 or TRBV12-4 and TRBJ2-5, with a tentative D call TRBD1 (5 bases). The CDR3 loop spans 13 amino acids. Trimming stripped 6 bases from V and 0 bases from J, with 8 bases between. The CDR3 region is CASRTADQETQYF. The CDR3 nucleotides read TGTGCCAGCAGGACAGCCGACCAAGAGACCCAGTACTTC.

This chain links TRBV2 with TRBJ2-5; D may correspond to TRBD1 or TRBD2 (5 bases each). The germline V gene has CDR1 SNHLY and CDR2 FYNNEI. The CDR3 totals 13 residues. V was shortened by 7 bases and J by 5 bases, with 14 bases between the two germline ends. The CDR3 loop reads CASTAGRGETQYF. For the CDR3, the DNA is TGTGCCAGCACAGCAGGGAGAGGGGAGACCCAGTACTTC.

This clonotype has ten or more counts. The chain links TRBV27 to TRBJ2-7; D unclear. The V gene lost 7 bases and the J gene lost 3 bases, with 10 bases spanning the gap. CDR1 is MNHEY and CDR2 is SMNVEV in the germline V gene (reference sequence). The length of the CDR3 is 12 residues. This CDR3 reads CASTPNHYEQYF. The CDR3 coding sequence is TGTGCCAGCACCCCGAACCACTACGAGCAGTACTTC.